This TCR beta chain was recorded in a study of T-cell reconstitution after alpha-beta-depleted transplantation in children. Findings of the study overall: Alpha-beta T cells present about two months after transplant were reported to originate from several hundred expanded graft clones.

It was with unique molecular identifiers that the TCRbeta library was prepared. One entry per CDR3 protein, called by TCRdb with MiXCR from the PCR reads. Here the sample spans about 110,000 distinct CDR3 sequences, approximately 6.9% being singletons. V dropped 3 bases and J dropped 2; count of bases not matched to a gene: 4. The germline V gene encodes CDR1 SGHTA and CDR2 FQGNSA. The CDR3 is 15 residues long. Ten or more counts support this clonotype. The antigen is unknown. Sample: PBMCs, mostly from graft donor cells, taken 360 days after TCRalphabeta/CD19-depleted stem cell transplant. The chain carries TRBV7-2 and TRBJ2-7, with TRBD2 matching 10 bases. The receptor was isolated from a male patient between 2 and 10 years old who had a stem cell transplant for acute lymphoblastic leukemia, so the T cells may come from the graft donor. DNA for the CDR3: TGTGCCAGCAGCTTCGGACTAGCGGCCGCCTACGAGCAGTACTTC. Its protein is CASSFGLAAAYEQYF.